The source of this T cell receptor (beta chain) is a study of blood T cell repertoires in COVID-19. In the study overall: The samples span acute and convalescent COVID-19 from the United States, Italy and Spain. Sources were T cells, B-cell-depleted T cells, or PBMCs; the material itself was cDNA or gDNA.

The CDR3 runs 14 residues. The germline gives CDR1 SEHNR, CDR2 FQNEAQ (reference sequence). The V end lost 11 bases, the J end lost 0 bases, and 14 bases lay between the germline ends. Study processing details: How many nucleated cells were present was estimated from reference gene primer amplification. Using immunoSEQ multiplex PCR, the repertoire was profiled, and TCRdb retains in-frame clones only, with some absent. That table furnishes V, J and clone size, whereas the DNA furnished D and trimming. This table has some 140,000 clones, 84% appearing once. Sequenced: peripheral blood. The chain couples TRBV7-9 to TRBJ1-3, with a tentative D call TRBD1 (5 bases). The TCR sequence derives from a human donor in a cohort sampled during active COVID-19. The CDR3 reads CAGQSPISGNTIYF. The CDR3 coding sequence is TGTGCCGGACAATCTCCGATCTCTGGAAACACCATATATTTT.